These 30 T cell receptor beta chains were all obtained from the same sample, sequenced in a study of T cell responses to AZD1222 COVID-19 vaccine. Profiled with immunoSEQ multiplex PCR; TCRdb holds only in-frame clones, not every one. The sample includes 70,000 to 95,000 clones, about 90% of them seen just once. Sequenced here: peripheral blood, sampled 28 days after the second AZD1222 dose. The receptors originated from an adult who received the AZD1222 COVID-19 vaccine.

CDR3 in amino acids: CASSTQKDRGQPQHF. For the CDR3, the DNA is TGTGCCAGCAGTACCCAAAAGGACAGGGGTCAGCCCCAGCATTTT. This rearrangement joins TRBV28 to TRBJ1-5, with 9 bases matching TRBD1. The CDR3 is 15 amino acids. V trimming: 5 bases; J trimming: 6 bases; junction bases outside the gene matches: 8. In germline, CDR1 is MDHEN, CDR2 SYDVKM. Full variable domain (rest looked up from reference TRBV28 and TRBJ1-5): DVKVTQSSRYLVKRTGEKVFLECVQDMDHENMFWYRQDPGLGLRLIYFSYDVKMKEKGDIPEGYSVSREKKERFSLILESASTNQTSMYLCASSTQKDRGQPQHFGDGTRLSIL.

This chain uses TRBV5-1 with TRBJ1-4; D possibly corresponds to TRBD1 (6 bases). Germline V gene lookup returns CDR1 SGHRS and CDR2 YFSETQ. CDR3 length: 16 amino acids. V lost 7 bases to trimming and J lost 3 bases, with 19 bases between them. DNA for the CDR3: TGCGCCAGCGGTTATGGGGGGGCCTCGGCTAATGAAAAACTGTTTTTT. Residues: CASGYGGASANEKLFF. Combining the CDR3 with reference TRBV5-1 and TRBJ1-4 gives the whole variable domain KAGVTQTPRYLIKTRGQQVTLSCSPISGHRSVSWYQQTPGQGLQFLFEYFSETQRNKGNFPGRFSGRQFSNSRSEMNVSTLELGDSALYLCASGYGGASANEKLFFGSGTQLSVL.

This clone was recorded a few times. CDR3 loop: CATSSLGGFLYEQYF. For the CDR3, the DNA is TGTGCCACCAGCAGCTTAGGTGGGTTCCTCTACGAGCAGTACTTC. This chain joins TRBV15 and TRBJ2-7; D not certain. The CDR3 has 15 amino acids. V lost 3 bases and J lost 3, with 15 bases in between. CDR1 is LNHNV, CDR2 YYDKDF, per germline (reference sequence). Full variable domain (missing parts from reference TRBV15 and TRBJ2-7): DAMVIQNPRYQVTQFGKPVTLSCSQTLNHNVMYWYQQKSSQAPKLLFHYYDKDFNNEADTPDNFQSRRPNTSFCFLDIRSPGLGDTAMYLCATSSLGGFLYEQYFGPGTRLTVT.

J is TRBJ2-2 and V is TRBV5-1; TRBD2 matches at 7 bases. Germline V gives CDR1 SGHRS, CDR2 YFSETQ. J lost 3 bases, V lost 4 bases, and 6 bases had no gene match. This CDR3 has 15 amino acids. CDR3 bases: TGCGCCAGCAGCCTCCGTGGGGGGGACACCGGGGAGCTGTTTTTT. It encodes CASSLRGGDTGELFF.

This chain uses TRBV19 with TRBJ1-6; D perhaps matches TRBD1 (6 bases). From germline, CDR1 is LNHDA and CDR2 SQIVND (reference sequence). V lost 4 bases to trimming and J lost 3 bases, with 13 bases between them. The CDR3 is 16 residues long. The CDR3 is CASSTGTWYYNSPLHF. The CDR3 region has the DNA TGTGCCAGTAGTACCGGGACATGGTACTATAATTCACCCCTCCACTTT.

V gene TRBV5-1 combines with J gene TRBJ1-3, with D perhaps matching TRBD1 (5 bases). The CDR3 is made up of 16 amino acids. Germline V gene data show CDR1 as SGHRS and CDR2 as YFSETQ. Between the trimmed V and J ends, which lost 3 bases and 4 bases, there was a span of 17 bases. The CDR3 sequence: CASSSLGRAGGNTIYF. Written as DNA, the CDR3 is TGCGCCAGCAGCTCACTCGGCAGGGCAGGAGGAAACACCATATATTTT.

The CDR3: CASTQTGSAYNEQFF. For the CDR3, the DNA is TGTGCCAGTACCCAGACAGGGAGTGCCTACAATGAGCAGTTCTTC. The chain uses TRBV19 and TRBJ2-1; 7 bases map to TRBD1. The V gene end was trimmed by 7 bases and the J gene end by 2 bases; junction bases not matched to a gene: 8. Germline CDR1 is LNHDA and CDR2 is SQIVND (reference sequence). The CDR3 contains 15 residues.

V and J are TRBV3-1 (or the pseudogene TRBV3-2) and TRBJ1-2; D ambiguous. This CDR3 region has 13 residues. V was trimmed by 1 base and J by 3 bases, leaving 6 bases between them. Germline loops: CDR1 LGHDT, CDR2 YNNKEL (reference sequence). CDR3 DNA sequence: TGTGCCAGCAGCCAAGGAACCTACTATGGCTACACCTTC. It translates to CASSQGTYYGYTF.

This clone was seen just once. The chain recombines TRBV7-6 with TRBJ2-7, with D unclear. Germline V gene sequence: CDR1 SGHVS, CDR2 FNYEAQ. Trimming removed 1 base from V and 5 bases from J, with 6 bases in between. The CDR3 has 12 residues. CDR3: CASSLGTDEQYF. For the CDR3, the DNA is TGTGCCAGCAGCTTAGGCACAGACGAGCAGTACTTC.

V usage is TRBV21-1 and J usage is TRBJ2-7; the listed D gene, TRBD2, was not tested against the DNA. TRBV21-1 is recorded as a pseudogene. This CDR3 contains 15 residues. In nucleotides, the CDR3 is TGTGCCAGCAGCGGCCCACGGGGGGCTCTCCACGAGCAGTACTTC. Translation gives CASSGPRGALHEQYF.

This rearrangement joins TRBV5-4 to TRBJ1-2; no clear D. Per the germline V gene, CDR1 is SGHNT and CDR2 is YYREEE (reference sequence). The CDR3 spans 14 residues. The ends were cut back, 0 bases at V and 2 bases at J, with 8 bases in the middle. The CDR3 DNA reads TGTGCCAGCAGCTTGGGTGGGATAAACTATGGCTACACCTTC. It yields the protein CASSLGGINYGYTF. Full variable domain (missing parts from reference TRBV5-4 and TRBJ1-2): ETGVTQSPTHLIKTRGQQVTLRCSSQSGHNTVSWYQQALGQGPQFIFQYYREEENGRGNFPPRFSGLQFPNYSSELNVNALELDDSALYLCASSLGGINYGYTFGSGTRLTVV.

J is TRBJ2-2 and V is TRBV9, with D perhaps matching TRBD1 or TRBD2 (5 bases each). CDR3 length equals 14 residues. The germline CDR1 and CDR2 sequences are SGDLS and YYNGEE. Trimming took off 3 bases at V and 4 bases at J, with 10 bases between the two ends. The CDR3 DNA is TGTGCCAGCAGCGGGGGGTTGAGCACCGGGGAGCTGTTTTTT. It is translated as CASSGGLSTGELFF.

The chain is built from TRBV5-1 and TRBJ2-5, with TRBD1 matching 7 bases. J lost 3 bases, V lost 4 bases, and 6 bases had no gene match. This CDR3 has 14 residues. Germline CDR1 SGHRS, CDR2 YFSETQ. The CDR3 protein is CASSIGQAKETQYF. CDR3 nucleotide sequence: TGCGCCAGCAGCATCGGACAGGCAAAAGAGACCCAGTACTTC.

The chain recombines TRBV5-5 with TRBJ1-2; the match to TRBD1 covers 7 bases. Looked up from germline, CDR1 is SGHKS and CDR2 is YYEKEE (reference sequence). The junction had 7 bases not matched to a gene; V was cut back by 2 bases and J by 3 bases. The CDR3 is 15 amino acids. CDR3 protein: CASSLMTGTDYGYTF. The CDR3 nucleotides are TGTGCCAGCAGCTTAATGACCGGGACAGACTATGGCTACACCTTC.

The chain has TRBV5-1 and TRBJ1-1; 7 bases are a match to TRBD1. V lost 0 bases to trimming and J lost 3 bases; unmatched junction nucleotides: 8. Looked up from germline, CDR1 is SGHRS and CDR2 is YFSETQ. The CDR3 covers 16 residues. In DNA, the CDR3 is TGCGCCAGCAGCTTGGGTGGACAGGAGGGGGACACTGAAGCTTTCTTT. This codes for CASSLGGQEGDTEAFF.

The V gene is TRBV29-1, the J gene TRBJ2-7; tentative D call: TRBD2 (5 bases). V was pared by 1 base and J by 3 bases, with 19 bases between. In germline, CDR1 is SQVTM, CDR2 ANQGSEA. CDR3 length equals 16 residues. The CDR3 loop reads CSVEVLRSGTGYEQYF. CDR3 nucleotides: TGCAGCGTTGAAGTCTTGCGGTCGGGAACGGGCTACGAGCAGTACTTC.

This CDR3 reads CASSENRQIYGYTF. CDR3 bases: TGTGCCAGCAGTGAGAACAGGCAGATCTATGGCTACACCTTC. J is TRBJ1-2 and V is TRBV25-1; maybe TRBD1 (5 bases). This CDR3 is 14 amino acids long. Trimming cost V 3 bases and J 4 bases, with 12 bases left between them. Germline-derived CDR1 and CDR2 are MGHDK and SYGVNS.

V is TRBV6-5 and J is TRBJ2-1, with 7 bases that match TRBD1. The V segment lost 5 bases and the J segment 9 bases; nucleotides outside the gene matches: 10. The CDR3 loop spans 14 amino acids. CDR1 and CDR2 (germline): MNHEY, SVGAGI. The CDR3 sequence: CASSTGTATTEQFF. The CDR3 nucleotides are TGTGCCAGCAGTACCGGGACAGCTACAACTGAGCAGTTCTTC.

This clone has a single count. The chain uses TRBV11-2 and TRBJ1-2; weak D call: TRBD1 (6 bases). CDR1 is SGHAT, CDR2 FQNNGV, per germline. V lost 5 bases, J lost 8 bases, and 12 bases lay in between. This CDR3 is 12 amino acids long. The CDR3 sequence is CASSATGPGYTF. In DNA form, the CDR3 reads TGTGCCAGCAGCGCCACAGGGCCCGGCTACACCTTC.

This sequence joins TRBV7-9 and TRBJ2-2; 7 nucleotides match TRBD1. CDR3 size: 16 residues. With 5 bases clipped from V and 6 bases from J, the junction kept 12 bases outside the gene matches. Germline values: CDR1 SEHNR, CDR2 FQNEAQ (reference sequence). CDR3 amino acids: CASSTLTGFKAGELFF. The CDR3 bases are TGTGCCAGCAGCACGCTGACAGGGTTTAAAGCCGGGGAGCTGTTTTTT.

V is TRBV18 and J is TRBJ2-1; maybe TRBD1 (5 bases). Germline V gives CDR1 KGHSH, CDR2 LQKENI. This CDR3 is built from 15 residues. V was shortened by 2 bases and J by 2 bases, with 10 bases between the two germline ends. The CDR3 DNA sequence: TGTGCCAGCTCACCAACAGGAGCTACCTACAATGAGCAGTTCTTC. Residues: CASSPTGATYNEQFF.

This chain connects TRBV19 to TRBJ2-6, with D hard to call. This CDR3 region has 14 residues. Looked up from germline, CDR1 is LNHDA and CDR2 is SQIVND (reference sequence). Trimming shortened V by 3 bases and J by 0 bases, and 3 bases separated the two germline ends. The CDR3 here is CASSISSGANVLTF. The CDR3 coding sequence is TGTGCCAGTAGTATCAGCTCTGGGGCCAACGTCCTGACTTTC.

This clone was seen only once. This chain uses TRBV27 with TRBJ1-1, with D tentatively TRBD1 (6 bases). CDR1 and CDR2 (germline): MNHEY, SMNVEV (reference sequence). Trimming took off 5 bases at V and 5 bases at J, with 15 bases between the two ends. The CDR3 totals 14 residues. The CDR3 is CASSTQGGGTEAFF. In DNA form, the CDR3 reads TGTGCCAGCAGTACACAGGGAGGAGGAACTGAAGCTTTCTTT.

The CDR3 sequence is CASSLGQNTEAFF. The DNA of the CDR3 is TGTGCCAGCAGTTTAGGACAGAACACTGAAGCTTTCTTT. The chain joins TRBV12-3 or TRBV12-4 to TRBJ1-1; no clear D. This CDR3 contains 13 residues. V was clipped by 1 base and J by 1 base, with 4 bases between them.

The chain couples TRBV3-1 (or the pseudogene TRBV3-2) to TRBJ2-7; no reliable D call. Germline CDR1 reads LGHDT; CDR2 reads YNNKEL (reference sequence). The CDR3 runs to 11 residues. Trimming pared 5 bases from V and 2 bases from J, leaving 4 bases between. The CDR3 loop reads CASSSAYEQYF. CDR3 sequence (DNA): TGTGCCAGCAGCTCCGCCTACGAGCAGTACTTC.

The genes are TRBV12-3 or TRBV12-4 and TRBJ1-5; 7 bases are shared with TRBD1. J was trimmed by 7 bases and V by 5 bases; bases with no gene match: 5. The CDR3 covers 13 residues. The CDR3 sequence: CASSQQGRQPQHF. In DNA form, the CDR3 reads TGTGCCAGCAGTCAACAGGGGAGGCAGCCCCAGCATTTT.

This rearrangement joins TRBV3-1 (or the pseudogene TRBV3-2) to TRBJ2-1; the D is unclear. CDR1 and CDR2 from the germline V gene are LGHDT and YNNKEL (reference sequence). The germline V and J ends were trimmed by 3 bases and 0 bases, with 15 bases remaining between them. CDR3 length equals 17 residues. CDR3 bases: TGTGCCAGCAGCCATGCCCCCCAGGAGAGCTCCTACAATGAGCAGTTCTTC. Its protein product is CASSHAPQESSYNEQFF.

The chain is built from TRBV11-2 and TRBJ1-1, with D possibly being TRBD1 (6 bases). V was shortened by 4 bases and J by 0 bases, with 12 bases between the two germline ends. CDR3 length: 15 residues. CDR1 and CDR2 (germline): SGHAT, FQNNGV. DNA for the CDR3: TGTGCCAGCAGCTGGGGGGGCAGGTTGAACACTGAAGCTTTCTTT. It specifies CASSWGGRLNTEAFF. Based on the CDR3 plus reference TRBV11-2 and TRBJ1-1, the full variable domain is EAGVAQSPRYKIIEKRQSVAFWCNPISGHATLYWYQQILGQGPKLLIQFQNNGVVDDSQLPKDRFSAERLKGVDSTLKIQPAKLEDSAVYLCASSWGGRLNTEAFFGQGTRLTVV.

This CDR3 is CTSSQDPPGRGHSYEQYF. DNA of the CDR3: TGCACCAGCAGCCAAGATCCCCCTGGGCGGGGCCACTCCTACGAGCAGTACTTC. The chain employs TRBV1 and TRBJ2-7; TRBD2, as called in the table, went unchecked against the DNA. TRBV1 is noted as a pseudogene. The CDR3 contains 18 residues.

This CDR3 is CASSEVPAMNTEAFF. The CDR3 nucleotides read TGTGCCAGCAGTGAAGTTCCAGCCATGAACACTGAAGCTTTCTTT. The V call is TRBV6-1, the J call TRBJ1-1; D is uncertain. V lost 1 base, J lost 0 bases, and 9 bases lay in between. The CDR3 totals 15 residues. Germline V gene sequence: CDR1 MNHNS, CDR2 SASEGT.